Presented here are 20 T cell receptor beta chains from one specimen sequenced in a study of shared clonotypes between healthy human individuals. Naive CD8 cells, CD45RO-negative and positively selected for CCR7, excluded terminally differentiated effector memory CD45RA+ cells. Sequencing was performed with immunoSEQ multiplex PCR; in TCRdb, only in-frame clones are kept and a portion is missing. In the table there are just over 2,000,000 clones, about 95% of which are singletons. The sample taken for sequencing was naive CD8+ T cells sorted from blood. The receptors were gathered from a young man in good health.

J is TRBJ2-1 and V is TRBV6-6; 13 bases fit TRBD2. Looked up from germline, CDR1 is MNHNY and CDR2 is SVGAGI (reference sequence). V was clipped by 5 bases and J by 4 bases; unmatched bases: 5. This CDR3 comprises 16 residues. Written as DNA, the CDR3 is TGTGCCAGCAGTCTCGGACTAGCGGGGGAGTACAATGAGCAGTTCTTC. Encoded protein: CASSLGLAGEYNEQFF.

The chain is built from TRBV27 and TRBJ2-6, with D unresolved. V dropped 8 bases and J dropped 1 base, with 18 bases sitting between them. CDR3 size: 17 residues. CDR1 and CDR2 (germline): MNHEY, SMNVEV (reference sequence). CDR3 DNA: TGTGCCAGCTCATACCTGGGGTCCCGATCTGGGGCCAACGTCCTGACTTTC. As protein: CASSYLGSRSGANVLTF.

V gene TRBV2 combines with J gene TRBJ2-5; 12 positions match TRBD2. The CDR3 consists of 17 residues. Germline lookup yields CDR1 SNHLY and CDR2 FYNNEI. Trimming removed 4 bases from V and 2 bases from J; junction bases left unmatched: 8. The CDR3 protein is CASSGTSGILTQETQYF. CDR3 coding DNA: TGTGCCAGCAGTGGGACTAGCGGGATCCTCACGCAAGAGACCCAGTACTTC.

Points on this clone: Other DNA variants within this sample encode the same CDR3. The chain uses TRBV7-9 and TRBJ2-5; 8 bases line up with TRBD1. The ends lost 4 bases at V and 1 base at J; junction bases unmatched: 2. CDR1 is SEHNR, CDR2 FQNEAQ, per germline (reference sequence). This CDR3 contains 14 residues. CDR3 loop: CASSSTGGQETQYF. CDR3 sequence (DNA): TGTGCCAGCAGCTCTACAGGGGGCCAAGAGACCCAGTACTTC. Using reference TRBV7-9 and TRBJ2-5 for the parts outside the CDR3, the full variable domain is DTGVSQNPRHKITKRGQNVTFRCDPISEHNRLYWYRQTLGQGPEFLTYFQNEAQLEKSRLLSDRFSAERPKGSFSTLEIQRTEQGDSAMYLCASSSTGGQETQYFGPGTRLLVL.

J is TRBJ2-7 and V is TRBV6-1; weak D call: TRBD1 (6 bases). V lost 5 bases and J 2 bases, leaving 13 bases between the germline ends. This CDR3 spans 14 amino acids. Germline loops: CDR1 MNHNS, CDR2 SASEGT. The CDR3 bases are TGTGCCAGCAGTCACCGGGACATTCCCTACGAGCAGTACTTC. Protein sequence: CASSHRDIPYEQYF.

CDR3 in DNA: TGTGCCAGTAGACAGGGGGCGCTGGACACTGAAGCTTTCTTT. Translation gives CASRQGALDTEAFF. The chain links TRBV2 to TRBJ1-1; 10 bases map to TRBD1. J was trimmed by 3 bases and V by 9 bases; bases with no gene match: 7. CDR1 is SNHLY and CDR2 is FYNNEI in the germline V gene. The CDR3 is made up of 14 amino acids. The full variable domain, with the rest looked up from reference TRBV2 and TRBJ1-1, is EPEVTQTPSHQVTQMGQEVILRCVPISNHLYFYWYRQILGQKVEFLVSFYNNEISEKSEIFDDQFSVERPDGSNFTLKIRSTKLEDSAMYFCASRQGALDTEAFFGQGTRLTVV.

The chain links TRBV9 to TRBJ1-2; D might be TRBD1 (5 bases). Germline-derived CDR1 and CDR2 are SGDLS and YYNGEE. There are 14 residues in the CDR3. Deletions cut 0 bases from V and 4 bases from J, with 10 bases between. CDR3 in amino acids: CASSVDYTGYGYTF. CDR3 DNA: TGTGCCAGCAGCGTAGATTACACAGGCTATGGCTACACCTTC.

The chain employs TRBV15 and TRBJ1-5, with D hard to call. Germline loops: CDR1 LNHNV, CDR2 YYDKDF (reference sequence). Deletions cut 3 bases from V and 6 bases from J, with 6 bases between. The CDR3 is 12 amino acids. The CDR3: CATSSFGQPQHF. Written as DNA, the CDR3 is TGTGCCACCAGCAGTTTTGGTCAGCCCCAGCATTTT. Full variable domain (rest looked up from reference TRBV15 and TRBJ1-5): DAMVIQNPRYQVTQFGKPVTLSCSQTLNHNVMYWYQQKSSQAPKLLFHYYDKDFNNEADTPDNFQSRRPNTSFCFLDIRSPGLGDTAMYLCATSSFGQPQHFGDGTRLSIL.

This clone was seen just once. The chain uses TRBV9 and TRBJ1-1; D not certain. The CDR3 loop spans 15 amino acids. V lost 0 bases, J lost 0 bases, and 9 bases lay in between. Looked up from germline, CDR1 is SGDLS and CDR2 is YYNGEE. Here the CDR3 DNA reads TGTGCCAGCAGCGTAGACGGTAGTATGAACACTGAAGCTTTCTTT. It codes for CASSVDGSMNTEAFF.

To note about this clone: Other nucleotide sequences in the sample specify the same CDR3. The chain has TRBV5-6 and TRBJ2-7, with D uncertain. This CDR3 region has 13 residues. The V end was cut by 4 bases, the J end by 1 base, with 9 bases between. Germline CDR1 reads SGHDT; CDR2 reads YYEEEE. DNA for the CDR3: TGTGCCAGCAGCCTAGGAGCTTCCTACGAGCAGTACTTC. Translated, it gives CASSLGASYEQYF.

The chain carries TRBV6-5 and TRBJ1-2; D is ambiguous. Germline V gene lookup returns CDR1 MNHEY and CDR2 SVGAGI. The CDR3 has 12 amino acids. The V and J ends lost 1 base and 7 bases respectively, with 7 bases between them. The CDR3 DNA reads TGTGCCAGCAGTTACTATGTGTCTGGCTACACCTTC. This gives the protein CASSYYVSGYTF.

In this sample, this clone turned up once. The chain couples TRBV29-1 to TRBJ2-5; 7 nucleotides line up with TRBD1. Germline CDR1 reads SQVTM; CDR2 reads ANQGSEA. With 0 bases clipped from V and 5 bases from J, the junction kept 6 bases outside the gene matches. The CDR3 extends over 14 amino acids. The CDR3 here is CSVEDGQVQETQYF. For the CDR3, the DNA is TGCAGCGTTGAAGATGGACAGGTCCAGGAGACCCAGTACTTC. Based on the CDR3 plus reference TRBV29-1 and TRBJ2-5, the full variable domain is SAVISQKPSRDICQRGTSLTIQCQVDSQVTMMFWYRQQPGQSLTLIATANQGSEATYESGFVIDKFPISRPNLTFSTLTVSNMSPEDSSIYLCSVEDGQVQETQYFGPGTRLLVL.

The CDR3 is CAISDPGTGPEGYGYTF. The CDR3 DNA follows: TGTGCCATCAGTGATCCCGGGACAGGTCCCGAGGGCTATGGCTACACCTTC. This chain uses TRBV10-3 with TRBJ1-2; the match to TRBD1 covers 8 bases. The CDR3 loop spans 17 amino acids. V gave up 3 bases and J gave up 4 bases; unmatched junction bases: 13. Germline CDR1 ENHRY, CDR2 SYGVKD.

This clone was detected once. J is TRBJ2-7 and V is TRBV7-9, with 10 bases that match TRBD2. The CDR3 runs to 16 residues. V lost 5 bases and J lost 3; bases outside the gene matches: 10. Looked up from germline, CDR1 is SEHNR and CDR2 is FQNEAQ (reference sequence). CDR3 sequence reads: CASSPTLAGEVYEQYF. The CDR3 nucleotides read TGTGCCAGCAGCCCGACCCTAGCGGGGGAGGTCTACGAGCAGTACTTC.

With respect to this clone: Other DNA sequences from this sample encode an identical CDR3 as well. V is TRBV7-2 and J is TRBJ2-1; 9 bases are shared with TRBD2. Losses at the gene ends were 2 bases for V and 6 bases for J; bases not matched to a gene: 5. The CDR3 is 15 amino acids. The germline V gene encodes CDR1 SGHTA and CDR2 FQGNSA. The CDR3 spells CASSLLAGGPNEQFF. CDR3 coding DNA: TGTGCCAGCAGCTTACTGGCGGGAGGGCCCAATGAGCAGTTCTTC.

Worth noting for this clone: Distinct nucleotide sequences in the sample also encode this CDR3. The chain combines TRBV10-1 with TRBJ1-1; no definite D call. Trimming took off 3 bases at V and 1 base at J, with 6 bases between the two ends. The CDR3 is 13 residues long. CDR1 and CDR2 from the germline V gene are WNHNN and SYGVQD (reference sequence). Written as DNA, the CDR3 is TGCGCCAGCAGTGAAGGCAGGAACACTGAAGCTTTCTTT. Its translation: CASSEGRNTEAFF.

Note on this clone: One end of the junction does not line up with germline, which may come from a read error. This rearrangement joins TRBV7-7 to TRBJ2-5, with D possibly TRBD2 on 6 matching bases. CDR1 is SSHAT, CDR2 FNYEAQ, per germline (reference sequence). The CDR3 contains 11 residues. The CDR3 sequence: CASSLVGRGDF. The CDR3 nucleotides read TGTGCTAGCAGCTTGGTCGGGAGAGGGGACTTC.

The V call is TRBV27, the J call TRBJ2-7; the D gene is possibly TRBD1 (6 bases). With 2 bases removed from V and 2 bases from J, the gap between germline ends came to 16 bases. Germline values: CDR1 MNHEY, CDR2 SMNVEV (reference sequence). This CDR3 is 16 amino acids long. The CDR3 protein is CASSLLPGHEAYEQYF. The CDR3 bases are TGTGCCAGCAGTTTACTACCGGGACACGAAGCCTACGAGCAGTACTTC.

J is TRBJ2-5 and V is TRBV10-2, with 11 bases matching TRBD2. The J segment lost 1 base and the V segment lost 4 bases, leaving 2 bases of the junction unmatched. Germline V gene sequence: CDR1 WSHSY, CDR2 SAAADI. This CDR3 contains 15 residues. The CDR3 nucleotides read TGCGCCAGCAGTGGGACTAGCGGGCTCCAAGAGACCCAGTACTTC. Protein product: CASSGTSGLQETQYF.

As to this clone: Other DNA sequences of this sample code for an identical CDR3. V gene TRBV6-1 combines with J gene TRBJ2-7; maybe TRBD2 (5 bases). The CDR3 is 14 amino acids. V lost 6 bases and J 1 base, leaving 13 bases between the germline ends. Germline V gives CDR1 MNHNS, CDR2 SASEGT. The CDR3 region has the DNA TGTGCCAGCAGCCCACGGGGTCTATCCTACGAGCAGTACTTC. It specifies CASSPRGLSYEQYF.